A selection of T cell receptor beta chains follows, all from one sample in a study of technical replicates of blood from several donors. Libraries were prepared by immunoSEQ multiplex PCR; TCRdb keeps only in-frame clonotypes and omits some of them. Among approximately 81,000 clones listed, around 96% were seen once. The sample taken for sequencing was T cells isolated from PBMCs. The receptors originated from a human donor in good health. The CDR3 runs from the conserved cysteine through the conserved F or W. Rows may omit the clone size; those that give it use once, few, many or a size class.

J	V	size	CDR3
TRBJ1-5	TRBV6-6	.	CASSPGHNQPQHF
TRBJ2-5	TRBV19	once	CASSTGLAGGVETQYF
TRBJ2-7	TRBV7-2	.	CASSPIRRRPTLFYEQYF
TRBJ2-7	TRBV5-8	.	CASSLIWRSSYEQYF
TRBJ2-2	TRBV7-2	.	CASSLAVAVTGELFF
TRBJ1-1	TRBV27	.	CASSLVPVLMNTEAFF
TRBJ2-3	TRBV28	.	CASRAQASTDTQYF
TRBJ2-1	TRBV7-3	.	CASKGGNNEQFF
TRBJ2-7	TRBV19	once	CASSGQVSSYEQYF
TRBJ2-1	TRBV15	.	CATSREGSGTVGGEQFF
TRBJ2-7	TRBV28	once	CASGGSSYEQYF
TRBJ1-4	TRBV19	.	CASSVPPRAASEKLFF
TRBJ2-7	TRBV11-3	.	CASSYQGSYEQYF
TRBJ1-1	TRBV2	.	CASIDRGYTEAFF
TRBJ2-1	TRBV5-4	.	CASSPRGSVSYNEQFF
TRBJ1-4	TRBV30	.	CAWSLGLGHEKLFF
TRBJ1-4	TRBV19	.	CASREDTSTNEKLFF
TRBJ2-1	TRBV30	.	CAGSTSGPTYNEQFF
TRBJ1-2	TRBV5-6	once	CASSLGTDPLNYGYTF
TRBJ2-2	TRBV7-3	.	CASSLVAGDTGELFF
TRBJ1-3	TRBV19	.	CASSRSGAGNTIYF
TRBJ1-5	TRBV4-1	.	CASSHMESNQPQHF
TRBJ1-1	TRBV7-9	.	CASRGEDTEAFF
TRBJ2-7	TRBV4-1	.	CASSRSLAGGPYEQYF
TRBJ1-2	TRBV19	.	CASSIGQLPPVNYGYTF
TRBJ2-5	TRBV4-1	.	CASSPSRGREETQYF
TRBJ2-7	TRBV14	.	CASSLWGGEQYF
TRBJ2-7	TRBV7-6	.	CASSLLAGHYEQYF
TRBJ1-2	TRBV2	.	CASSPDSYGYTF
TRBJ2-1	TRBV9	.	CASSVEAGLASHEQFF
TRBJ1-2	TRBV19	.	CASSIQKAIDGYTF
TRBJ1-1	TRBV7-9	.	CASSLAQGATEAFF
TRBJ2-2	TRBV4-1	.	CASSPLAATGELFF
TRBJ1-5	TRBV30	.	CAWSVQRVGQGYQPQHF
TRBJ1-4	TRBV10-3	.	CATTGGGHEKLFF
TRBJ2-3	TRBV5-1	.	CASNSGGRTDTQYF
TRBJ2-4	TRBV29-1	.	CSGLLPVGNIQYF
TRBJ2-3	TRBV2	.	CASSGPYTDTQYF
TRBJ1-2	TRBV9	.	CASSVAAGGGYGYTF
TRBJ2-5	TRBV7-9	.	CASSLFPGETQYF
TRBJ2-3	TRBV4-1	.	CASSQVTSGIRTDTQYF
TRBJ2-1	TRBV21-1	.	CASSKIEAPPRNEQFF
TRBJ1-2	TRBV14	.	CASSQSVGGYGYTF
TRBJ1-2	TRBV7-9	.	CASSSQGASGYTF
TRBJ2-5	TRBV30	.	CAWSFGGGRETQYF
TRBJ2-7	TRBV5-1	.	CASSLQQEYGEQYF
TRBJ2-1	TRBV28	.	CASSLGAGGVEQFF